What follows are 2 T cell receptor beta chains derived from one specimen sequenced in a study of early T cells in non-severe SARS-CoV-2 infection (dated by TCRdb to about 2021). The method was 5' RACE. Sequenced using a NextSeq 500. TCRdb reanalyzed the raw reads on its own, using fastp at Q25 for trimming and MiXCR for clone calling, and kept in-frame beta chains. Each record represents a unique CDR3 protein, reported with the most common genes and DNA among its rows. In all, the sample holds about 80,000 distinct CDR3 sequences, and 5.5% to 7.5% of those were seen once. Jointly, the top ten make up 7.8% of the sample. The sample taken for sequencing was whole blood. These receptors originate from an adult who was a healthcare worker with PCR-confirmed SARS-CoV-2 infection or an uninfected control (not recorded which).

This clonotype appeared many times. The rearrangement joins TRBV5-1 to TRBJ2-3; 8 bases map to TRBD1. The CDR3 runs to 14 residues. The germline gives CDR1 SGHRS, CDR2 YFSETQ. Trimming at V came to 2 bases and at J to 5 bases, leaving 4 bases not matched to a gene. The CDR3 DNA reads TGCGCCAGCAGCTTCGGCAGGGGGCAAGATACGCAGTATTTT. Translated: CASSFGRGQDTQYF.

This clonotype was seen only a few times. The chain couples TRBV29-1 to TRBJ2-3; 8 bases align to TRBD1. The CDR3 spans 13 residues. V trimming: 7 bases; J trimming: 1 base; junction bases outside the gene matches: 4. Germline loops: CDR1 SQVTM, CDR2 ANQGSEA. CDR3 sequence: CSGSRGRTDTQYF. The CDR3, as DNA: TGCAGCGGATCCAGGGGGCGCACAGATACGCAGTATTTT.